These T cell receptor beta chains were read from a single sample in a study of T cells expressing NK-cell markers. TCRdb reworked the 5' RACE reads into one entry per CDR3 protein, no DNA. In all, the sample yields more than 120,000 distinct CDR3 sequences. What was sequenced was blood T cells: a sorted CD56 or NKG2C T cell subset, CD4+ or CD8+ T cells, or bulk PBMC T cells (not recorded which). The receptors stem from a man between 18 and 35 years old in good health. Both conserved end residues are part of each CDR3.

J gene	V gene	CDR3 protein
TRBJ1-1	TRBV14	CASSQEEGQMDTEVFF
TRBJ2-1	TRBV10-3	CAISGAGQGAYEQFF
TRBJ2-3	TRBV5-1	CASSLGTLGTTTDTQYF
TRBJ2-7	TRBV19	CASSMGSGEQYF
TRBJ2-7	TRBV7-9	CASRGGSSWEQYF
TRBJ2-1	TRBV28	CASSFGASSYNEQFF
TRBJ2-5	TRBV29-1	CSALEAASQIQYF
TRBJ2-3	TRBV18	CASSPPDPTGGTDTQYF
TRBJ2-3	TRBV10-3	CAIRLGLGSTDTQYF
TRBJ2-1	TRBV4-1	CASSQHTGLAGINEQFF
TRBJ2-5	TRBV11-2	CASSLSIGDQETQYF
TRBJ2-3	TRBV7-6	CASSSIAGGSSTDTQYF
TRBJ2-3	TRBV7-9	CASSLANTDTQYF
TRBJ2-1	TRBV23-1	CASRDPGPHNEQFF
TRBJ2-1	TRBV5-1	CASSPGLAGPKRTDYNEQFF
TRBJ2-3	TRBV12-3/TRBV12-4	CASSKRREPEDTQYF
TRBJ2-5	TRBV6-1	CASSSDQALTQYF
TRBJ2-7	TRBV27	CASSSLASGGPNEQYF
TRBJ1-5	TRBV20-1	CSARPPGGEVSNQPQHF
TRBJ2-3	TRBV4-1	CASTTGGEDTQYF
TRBJ1-5	TRBV10-2	CASSRADNQPQHF
TRBJ1-2	TRBV7-8	CASSPPRGYPEANYGYTF
TRBJ2-5	TRBV29-1	CSVETPASYRQETQYF
TRBJ1-2	TRBV13	CASSLFSNYGYTF
TRBJ1-4	TRBV25-1	CASSGSPRAGGNEKLFF
TRBJ2-7	TRBV6-5	CASSLAGGWYEQYF
TRBJ2-1	TRBV19	CASSGWGGLAGVDEQFF
TRBJ1-1	TRBV12-3/TRBV12-4	CASTTGQAFTEAFF
TRBJ2-1	TRBV9	CASSGGTLEQFF
TRBJ2-2	TRBV6-1	CASTLGGGRVTGELFF
TRBJ1-1	TRBV19	CASSTGPPVNTEAFF
TRBJ2-6	TRBV27	CASSLKGAPLYGANVLTF
TRBJ1-1	TRBV13	CASSSSGTGAVRAFF
TRBJ2-3	TRBV20-1	CSASPSVIDTQYF
TRBJ1-5	TRBV28	CASSLSGMGNQPQHF
TRBJ1-3	TRBV7-6	CASSNGEASGNTIYF
TRBJ2-1	TRBV4-3	CASKAGLAAAVQFF
TRBJ2-1	TRBV7-2	CASSGPLGSSYNEQFF
TRBJ2-3	TRBV5-1	CASSSPAGSTDTQYF
TRBJ2-7	TRBV29-1	CSAAGGRGSHEQYF
TRBJ2-2	TRBV24-1	CATSDLRAGELFF
TRBJ2-1	TRBV12-3/TRBV12-4	CASSLVPGLADYNEHFF
TRBJ2-2	TRBV10-3	CAIRWSEAGGNTGELFF
TRBJ2-1	TRBV5-1	CASSLRLGRESSYNEQFF
TRBJ2-7	TRBV20-1	CSARARSRHEQYF
TRBJ2-1	TRBV10-3	CAISSGGSPPYNEQFF
TRBJ2-1	TRBV27	CASSLTNPTIYNEQFF
TRBJ2-1	TRBV12-3/TRBV12-4	CASKGWGNEQFF
TRBJ2-3	TRBV2	CASTEGPLGTDTQYF
TRBJ2-5	TRBV7-2	CASSLELASPQETQYF
TRBJ2-1	TRBV12-3/TRBV12-4	CASSLSGTNNEQFF
TRBJ2-3	TRBV12-3/TRBV12-4	CASSSLLDRATDTQYF
TRBJ2-3	TRBV4-2	CASQGTDTQYF
TRBJ1-1	TRBV11-2	CASSLGYYTEAFF
TRBJ2-7	TRBV4-2	CASSHLPEDRGLDEQYF
TRBJ2-1	TRBV19	CASSIVGTSGTRVSYNEQFF
TRBJ2-6	TRBV27	CASSLLGEVASFSGANVLTF
TRBJ2-5	TRBV27	CASSLNLGGADQYF
TRBJ1-1	TRBV19	CASSQQGANTEAFF
TRBJ2-1	TRBV5-1	CASSWDTLSGSYNEQFF